This T cell receptor beta chain stems from a study of shared T cell receptors in the human thymus. This clone was picked up one time. Looked up from germline, CDR1 is PRHDT and CDR2 is FYEKMQ (reference sequence). The CDR3 totals 15 residues. Trimming pared 3 bases from V and 3 bases from J, leaving 12 bases between. Assay used: immunoSEQ multiplex PCR; TCRdb lists only in-frame clones, some missing. This table has 700,000 or so clones, approximately 85% appearing once. A further study also used this sample, focusing on human thymus T cells. This second report adds: Corrective surgery for congenital heart defects was being performed on the healthy Finnish infants who were the donors. From resections taken during corrective heart surgery, the thymus tissue was obtained. An apparent bias in V and J gene usage was seen in thymic and blood repertoires. Overlap was high between thymic repertoires from unrelated individuals, as reported in related research.

The chain has TRBV13 and TRBJ1-5, with D perhaps matching TRBD1 (5 bases). Sequencing was performed on thymocytes. The sequence came from a girl under two years old with a congenital heart defect. The CDR3 here is CASSFHRSNNQPQHF. The DNA of the CDR3 is TGTGCCAGCAGCTTCCACAGGAGCAACAATCAGCCCCAGCATTTT.